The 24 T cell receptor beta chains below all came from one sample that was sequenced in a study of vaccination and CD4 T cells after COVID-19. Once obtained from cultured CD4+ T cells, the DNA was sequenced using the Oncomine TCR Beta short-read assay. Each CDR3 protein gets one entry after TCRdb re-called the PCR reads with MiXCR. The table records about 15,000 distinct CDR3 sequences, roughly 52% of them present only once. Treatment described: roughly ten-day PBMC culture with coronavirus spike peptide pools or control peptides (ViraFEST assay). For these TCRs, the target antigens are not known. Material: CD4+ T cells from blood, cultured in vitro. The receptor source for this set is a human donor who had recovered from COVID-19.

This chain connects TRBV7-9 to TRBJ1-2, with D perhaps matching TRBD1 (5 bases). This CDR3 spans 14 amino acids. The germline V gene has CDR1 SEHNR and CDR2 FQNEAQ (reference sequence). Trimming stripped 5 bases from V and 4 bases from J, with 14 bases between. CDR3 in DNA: TGTGCCAGCAGCCCCCCGCGAGGGGTCTATGGCTACACCTTC. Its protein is CASSPPRGVYGYTF.

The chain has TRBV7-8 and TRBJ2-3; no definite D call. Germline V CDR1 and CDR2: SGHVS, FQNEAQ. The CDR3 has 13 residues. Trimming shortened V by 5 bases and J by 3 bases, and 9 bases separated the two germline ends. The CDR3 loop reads CASSLYTTDTQYF. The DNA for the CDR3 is TGTGCCAGCAGCCTATACACGACAGATACGCAGTATTTT.

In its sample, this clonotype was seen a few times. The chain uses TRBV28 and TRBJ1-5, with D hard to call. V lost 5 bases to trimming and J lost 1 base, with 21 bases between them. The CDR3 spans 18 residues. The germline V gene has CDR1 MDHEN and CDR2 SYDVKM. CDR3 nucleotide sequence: TGTGCCAGCAGTCAAGACCCCGTCCCGCCGGGAAGCAATCAGCCCCAGCATTTT. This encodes CASSQDPVPPGSNQPQHF.

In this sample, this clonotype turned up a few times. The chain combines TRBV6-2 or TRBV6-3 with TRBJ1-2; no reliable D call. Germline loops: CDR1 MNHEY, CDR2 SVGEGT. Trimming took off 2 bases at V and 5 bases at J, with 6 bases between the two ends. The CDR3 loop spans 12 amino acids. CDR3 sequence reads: CASSYVGYGYTF. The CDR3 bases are TGTGCCAGCAGTTACGTGGGGTATGGCTACACCTTC.

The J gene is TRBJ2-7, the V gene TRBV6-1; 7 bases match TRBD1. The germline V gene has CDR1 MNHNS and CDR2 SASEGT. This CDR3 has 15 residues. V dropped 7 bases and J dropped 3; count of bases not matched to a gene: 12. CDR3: CASKSRDSSLYEQYF. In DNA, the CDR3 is TGTGCCAGCAAGTCCCGGGACAGTTCACTCTACGAGCAGTACTTC.

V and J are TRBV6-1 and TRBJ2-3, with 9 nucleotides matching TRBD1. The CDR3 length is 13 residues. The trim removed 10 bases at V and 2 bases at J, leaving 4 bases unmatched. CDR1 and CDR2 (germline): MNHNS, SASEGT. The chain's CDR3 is CANRDRVTDTQYF. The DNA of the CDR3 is TGTGCCAACCGGGACAGGGTCACAGATACGCAGTATTTT.

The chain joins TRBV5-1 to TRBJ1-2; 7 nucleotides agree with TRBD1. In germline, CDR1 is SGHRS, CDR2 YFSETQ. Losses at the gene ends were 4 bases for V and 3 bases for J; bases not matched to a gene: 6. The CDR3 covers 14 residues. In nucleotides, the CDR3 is TGCGCCAGCAGCCCCGGACAGGTGGACTATGGCTACACCTTC. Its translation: CASSPGQVDYGYTF.

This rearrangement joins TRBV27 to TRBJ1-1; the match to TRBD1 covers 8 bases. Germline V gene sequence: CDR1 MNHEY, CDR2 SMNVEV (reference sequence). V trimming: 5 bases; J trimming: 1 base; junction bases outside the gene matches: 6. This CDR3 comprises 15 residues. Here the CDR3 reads CASSGQGAGNTEAFF. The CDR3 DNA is TGTGCCAGCAGTGGGCAGGGGGCGGGGAACACTGAAGCTTTCTTT.

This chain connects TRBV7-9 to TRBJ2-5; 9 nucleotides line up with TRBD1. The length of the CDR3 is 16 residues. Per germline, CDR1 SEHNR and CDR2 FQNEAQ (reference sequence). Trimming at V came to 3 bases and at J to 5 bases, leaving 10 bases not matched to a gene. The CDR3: CASSFGGGQGSETQYF. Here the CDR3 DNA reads TGTGCCAGCAGCTTTGGCGGGGGACAGGGATCGGAGACCCAGTACTTC.

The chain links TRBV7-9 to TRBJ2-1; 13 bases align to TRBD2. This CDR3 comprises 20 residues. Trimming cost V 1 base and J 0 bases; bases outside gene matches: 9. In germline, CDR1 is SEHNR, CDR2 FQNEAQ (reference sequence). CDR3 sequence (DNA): TGTGCCAGCAGCTTAGGGTTACTAGCGGGAGGGGTCGCCTCCTACAATGAGCAGTTCTTC. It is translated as CASSLGLLAGGVASYNEQFF.

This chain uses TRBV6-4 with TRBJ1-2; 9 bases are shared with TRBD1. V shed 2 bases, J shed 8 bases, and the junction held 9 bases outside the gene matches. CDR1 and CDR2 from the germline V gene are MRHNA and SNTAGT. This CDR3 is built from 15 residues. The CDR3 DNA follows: TGTGCCAGCAGTGACATCTCTACAGGGGGCTCGGGCTACACCTTC. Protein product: CASSDISTGGSGYTF.

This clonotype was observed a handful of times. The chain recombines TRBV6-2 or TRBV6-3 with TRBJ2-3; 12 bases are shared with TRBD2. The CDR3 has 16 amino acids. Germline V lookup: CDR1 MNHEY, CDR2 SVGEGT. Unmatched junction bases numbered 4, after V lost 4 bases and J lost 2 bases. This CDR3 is CASSFRLAGDTDTQYF. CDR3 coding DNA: TGTGCCAGCAGTTTTCGACTAGCGGGGGACACAGATACGCAGTATTTT.

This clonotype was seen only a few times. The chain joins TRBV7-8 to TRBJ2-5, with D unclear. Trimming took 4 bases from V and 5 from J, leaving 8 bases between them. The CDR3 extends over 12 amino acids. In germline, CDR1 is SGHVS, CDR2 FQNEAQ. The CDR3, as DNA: TGTGCCAGCAGCTCGCGCTCGGAGACCCAGTACTTC. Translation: CASSSRSETQYF.

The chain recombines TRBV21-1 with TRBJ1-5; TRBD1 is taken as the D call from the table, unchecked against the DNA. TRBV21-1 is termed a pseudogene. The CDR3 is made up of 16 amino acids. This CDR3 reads CASSKEAGVSNQPQHF. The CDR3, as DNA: TGTGCCAGCAGCAAAGAGGCAGGGGTTAGCAATCAGCCCCAGCATTTT.

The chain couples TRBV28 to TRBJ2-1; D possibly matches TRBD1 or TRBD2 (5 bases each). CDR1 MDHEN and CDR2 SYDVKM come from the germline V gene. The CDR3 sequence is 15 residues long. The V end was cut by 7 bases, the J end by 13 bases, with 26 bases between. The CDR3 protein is CASIAPGRRTNSQFF. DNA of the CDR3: TGTGCCAGCATCGCACCGGGACGGCGGACGAATAGTCAGTTCTTC.

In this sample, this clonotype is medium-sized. The DNA for the CDR3 is TGTGCCAGCAGCAAAGCGTGTGATCGGGACAGGGGTACTAGCTATGGCTACACCTTC. The encoded protein is CASSKACDRDRGTSYGYTF. The chain recombines TRBV21-1 with TRBJ1-2; TRBD1 is the table's D call and was not checked against the DNA. TRBV21-1 is a known pseudogene. This CDR3 contains 19 residues.

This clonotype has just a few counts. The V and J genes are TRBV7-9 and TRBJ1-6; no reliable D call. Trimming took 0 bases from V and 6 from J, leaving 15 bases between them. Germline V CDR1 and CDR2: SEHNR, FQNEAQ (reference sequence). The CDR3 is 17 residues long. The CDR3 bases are TGTGCCAGCAGCTTAGCGCCCGCAGCCTCGTCTAATTCACCCCTCCACTTT. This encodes CASSLAPAASSNSPLHF.

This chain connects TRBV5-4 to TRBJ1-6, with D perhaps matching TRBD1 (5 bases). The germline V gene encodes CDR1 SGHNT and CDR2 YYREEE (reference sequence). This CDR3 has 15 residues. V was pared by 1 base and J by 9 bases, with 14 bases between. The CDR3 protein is CASSLWGVLGSPLHF. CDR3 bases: TGTGCCAGCAGCTTGTGGGGCGTGTTGGGTTCACCCCTCCACTTT.

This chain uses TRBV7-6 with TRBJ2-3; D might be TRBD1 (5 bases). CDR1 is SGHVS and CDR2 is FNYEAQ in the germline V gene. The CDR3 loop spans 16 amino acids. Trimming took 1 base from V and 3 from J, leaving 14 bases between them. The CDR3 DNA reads TGTGCCAGCAGCTTAGTCAAAGTAGCAGGGACAGATACGCAGTATTTT. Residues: CASSLVKVAGTDTQYF. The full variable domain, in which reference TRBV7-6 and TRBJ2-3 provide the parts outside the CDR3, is GAGVSQSPRYKVTKRGQDVALRCDPISGHVSLYWYRQALGQGPEFLTYFNYEAQQDKSGLPNDRFSAERPEGSISTLTIQRTEQRDSAMYRCASSLVKVAGTDTQYFGPGTRLTVL.

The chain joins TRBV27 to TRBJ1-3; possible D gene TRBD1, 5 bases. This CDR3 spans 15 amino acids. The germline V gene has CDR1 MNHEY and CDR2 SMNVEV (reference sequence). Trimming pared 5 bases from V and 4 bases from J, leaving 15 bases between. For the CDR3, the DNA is TGTGCCAGCAGTCCCGGGGAGGGACGCGGAAACACCATATATTTT. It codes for CASSPGEGRGNTIYF.

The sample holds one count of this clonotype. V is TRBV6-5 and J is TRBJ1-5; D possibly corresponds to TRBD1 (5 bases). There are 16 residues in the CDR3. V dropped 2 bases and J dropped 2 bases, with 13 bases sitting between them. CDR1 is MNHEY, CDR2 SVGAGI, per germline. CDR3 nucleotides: TGTGCCAGCAGTTACGGTTCAGGGATCGGCAATCAGCCCCAGCATTTT. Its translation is CASSYGSGIGNQPQHF.

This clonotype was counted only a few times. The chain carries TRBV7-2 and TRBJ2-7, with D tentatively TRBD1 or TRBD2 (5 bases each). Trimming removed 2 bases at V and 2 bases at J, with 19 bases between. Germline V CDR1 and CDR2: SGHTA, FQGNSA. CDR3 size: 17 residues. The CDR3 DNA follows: TGTGCCAGCAGCTTAATGCCTCCCGGGAACAGGCCCTACGAGCAGTACTTC. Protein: CASSLMPPGNRPYEQYF.

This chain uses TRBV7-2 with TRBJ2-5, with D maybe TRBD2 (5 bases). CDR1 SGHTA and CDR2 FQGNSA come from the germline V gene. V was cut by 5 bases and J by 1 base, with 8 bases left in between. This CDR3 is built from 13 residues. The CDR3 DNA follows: TGTGCCAGCAGCGTCGGGATCCAAGAGACCCAGTACTTC. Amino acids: CASSVGIQETQYF.

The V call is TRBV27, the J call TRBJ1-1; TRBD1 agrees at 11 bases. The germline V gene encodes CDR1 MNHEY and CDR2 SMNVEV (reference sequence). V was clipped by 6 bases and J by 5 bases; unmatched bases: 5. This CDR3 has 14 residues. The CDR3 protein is CASSPDRGLTEAFF. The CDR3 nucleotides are TGTGCCAGCAGCCCGGACAGGGGGCTAACTGAAGCTTTCTTT.